A selection of T cell receptor beta chains follows, all from one sample in a study of blood T cell repertoires in COVID-19. Assay used: immunoSEQ multiplex PCR; TCRdb lists only in-frame clones, some missing. The data contain some 180,000 clones, around 91% of them singletons. Sample: peripheral blood. Source of these receptors: a man in his fifties with acute or convalescent COVID-19. The CDR3 runs from the conserved cysteine through the conserved F or W. The D gene is left open where the match is weak. Size tells how often a clone was seen (once, few, many) or the class of an expanded clone, and some rows leave it out.

clone_size	d_call	v_call	j_call	cdr3_nt	cdr3_aa
-	TRBD1	TRBV28	TRBJ2-5	TGTGCCAGCAGTCTCCAACCGACAGGGAAGTACTTC	CASSLQPTGKYF
once	-	TRBV5-6	TRBJ2-5	TGTGCCAGCAGCTTGGGGTGGGGGCGGCAAGAGACCCAGTACTTC	CASSLGWGRQETQYF
-	TRBD2	TRBV19	TRBJ2-7	TGTGCCAGTAGTATAGGTTACGGACTAGCGGGGACCTACGAGCAGTACTTC	CASSIGYGLAGTYEQYF
-	-	TRBV27	TRBJ2-1	TGTGCCAGCAGTTCACTCACTTCATACAATGAGCAGTTCTTC	CASSSLTSYNEQFF
-	-	TRBV30	TRBJ2-2	TGTGCCTGGAGTATGGCTTACCGGGGGTTCACCGGGGAGCTGTTTTTT	CAWSMAYRGFTGELFF
-	-	TRBV6-4	TRBJ2-2	TGTGCCAGCAGTGACTCTTTTATAGAAATCCGAGACACCGGGGAGCTGTTTTTT	CASSDSFIEIRDTGELFF
-	-	TRBV5-1	TRBJ2-7	TGCGCCAGCAGCTTGGCGACACCGTCCTACGAGCAGTACTTC	CASSLATPSYEQYF
once	TRBD1	TRBV5-6	TRBJ2-1	TGTGCCAGCAGCTTACAGGGGGCCATCTCCTACAATGAGCAGTTCTTC	CASSLQGAISYNEQFF
-	-	TRBV21-1	TRBJ1-3	TGTGCCAGCAGCAAACACAGGGTGCCCGGAAACACCATATATTTT	CASSKHRVPGNTIYF
-	TRBD2	TRBV9	TRBJ2-3	TGTGCCAGCAGCCCAGAGGGCAGCGGGAGGGTCCTAAGCACAGATACGCAGTATTTT	CASSPEGSGRVLSTDTQYF
-	-	TRBV28	TRBJ1-4	TGTGCCAGCAGTTTAGGTGGAGGGGTGGAAAAACTGTTTTTT	CASSLGGGVEKLFF
-	-	TRBV18	TRBJ2-2	TGTGCCAGCTCACCAAGCCCGAACACCGGGGAGCTGTTTTTT	CASSPSPNTGELFF
-	-	TRBV6-2/TRBV6-3	TRBJ1-2	TGTGCCAGCAGTCTGCTATATGACAGGAGCCATGGCTACACCTTC	CASSLLYDRSHGYTF
-	-	TRBV28	TRBJ1-3	TGTGCCACACGCCCCAGCTCTGGAAACACCATATATTTT	CATRPSSGNTIYF
few	TRBD2	TRBV7-2	TRBJ2-7	TGTGCCAGCAGCCCGTTAGCGGGAGAAGGTGAGCAGTACTTC	CASSPLAGEGEQYF
-	TRBD2	TRBV6-1	TRBJ2-1	TGTGCCAGCAGTGAATCACGTAGAGCGGGAGTCCACAATGAGCAGTTCTTC	CASSESRRAGVHNEQFF
-	-	TRBV7-3	TRBJ2-7	TGTGCCAGCAGTAGGGGGATAGGGTACGAGCAGTACTTC	CASSRGIGYEQYF
-	-	TRBV28	TRBJ2-7	TGTGCCAGCTACACAGGGACCGAGCAGTACTTC	CASYTGTEQYF
once	-	TRBV19	TRBJ2-1	TGTGCCAGTAGTTCGTCAAAGCCGAGTCGCGCTGAGCAGTTCTTC	CASSSSKPSRAEQFF
-	-	TRBV6-2/TRBV6-3	TRBJ2-1	TGTGCCAGCAGTTGGCGGGGAGAGCAGTTCTTC	CASSWRGEQFF
-	TRBD2	TRBV2	TRBJ2-2	TGTGCCAGCAGTGTTGCGGGGGGGCCGAGTTATGTCGGGGAGCTGTTTTTT	CASSVAGGPSYVGELFF
-	TRBD1	TRBV11-1	TRBJ2-1	TGTGCCAGCAGCACCGGGACAGGGAATGAGCAGTTCTTC	CASSTGTGNEQFF
few	-	TRBV4-2	TRBJ2-1	TGTGCCAGCAGCCAAGTTGCGGGCAAAAGCTCCTACAATGAGCAGTTCTTC	CASSQVAGKSSYNEQFF
-	-	TRBV4-1	TRBJ1-4	TGCGCCAGCAGCCAAGATCCTGGGGGCTTTGAAAAACTGTTTTTT	CASSQDPGGFEKLFF
-	TRBD2	TRBV25-1	TRBJ2-5	TGTGCCAGCAGTGTACTAGCGGCTACGGGGGAGACCCAGTACTTC	CASSVLAATGETQYF
-	-	TRBV6-6	TRBJ1-3	TGTGCCAGCAGTTCCCCCCCAGGGGCCGGAAACACCATATATTTT	CASSSPPGAGNTIYF
-	-	TRBV11-2	TRBJ2-2	TGTGCCAGCAGCCCACAGGGATCCGGGGAGCTGTTTTTT	CASSPQGSGELFF